This T cell receptor (beta chain) was recovered during a study of vaccination and CD4 T cells after COVID-19. Study-wide context: Researchers treated cells with overlapping spike peptides taken from SARS-CoV-2, HCoV-NL63, HCoV-OC43 and HCoV-229E.

The treatment denotes: roughly 10-day PBMC culture with coronavirus spike peptide pools or control peptides (ViraFEST assay). With the Oncomine TCR Beta short-read assay, DNA from cultured CD4+ T cells was sequenced. TCRdb re-analysed the PCR reads in MiXCR, keeping a single row per CDR3 protein. This sample yields some 19,000 distinct CDR3 sequences, of which approximately 40% are seen a single time; roughly an eighth belongs to the top ten. This clonotype was observed a few times. The antigen is unknown. V was clipped by 3 bases and J by 6 bases, with 11 bases between them. Germline V gives CDR1 SGHTA, CDR2 FQGNSA. The CDR3 has 13 residues.

The V call is TRBV7-2, the J call TRBJ1-2; D ambiguous. Source material: cultured CD4+ T cells from blood. This TCR came from a human donor with COVID-19. The CDR3 DNA is TGTGCCAGCAGCTTCGGGAATCAGAATGGCTACACCTTC. Residues: CASSFGNQNGYTF.